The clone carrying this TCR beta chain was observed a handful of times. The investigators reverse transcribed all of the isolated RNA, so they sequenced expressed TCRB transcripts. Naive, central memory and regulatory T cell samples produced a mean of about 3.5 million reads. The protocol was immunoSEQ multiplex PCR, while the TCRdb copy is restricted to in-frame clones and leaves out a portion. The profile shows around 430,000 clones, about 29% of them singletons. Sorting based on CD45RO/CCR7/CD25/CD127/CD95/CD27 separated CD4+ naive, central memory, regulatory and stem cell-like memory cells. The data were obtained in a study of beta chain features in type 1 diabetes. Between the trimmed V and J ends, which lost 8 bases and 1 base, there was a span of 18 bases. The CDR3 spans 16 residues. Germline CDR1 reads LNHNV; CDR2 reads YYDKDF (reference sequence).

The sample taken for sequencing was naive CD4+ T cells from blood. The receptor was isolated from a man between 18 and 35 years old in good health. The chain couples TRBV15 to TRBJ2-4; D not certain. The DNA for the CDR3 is TGTGCCACCCAAGCCGGTCCTGAGATGGCCAAAAACATTCAGTACTTC. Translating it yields CATQAGPEMAKNIQYF.